One and the same sample provided the 15 T cell receptor beta chains below, sequenced in a study of T cell clonotyping in hematopoietic cell transplantation. The sample's time point: recipient sample about 28 days before transplant, after cytoreduction. TCRdb keeps only in-frame clones here, not all; method: immunoSEQ multiplex PCR. The table shows 26,000 or so clones, with under 90% occurring only once. Sequencing was performed on peripheral blood mononuclear cells, taken before stem cell transplant. These receptor sequences come from a man in his forties or fifties with acute myeloid leukemia. Some clones in this sample may be carry-over from other donors' samples.

The chain joins TRBV5-6 to TRBJ2-2; 7 bases fit TRBD2. Germline trimming cut 1 base from V and 4 bases from J; bases unmatched to any gene: 4. The CDR3 is made up of 15 amino acids. CDR1 is SGHDT, CDR2 YYEEEE, per germline. CDR3 amino acids: CASSLLAEFTGELFF. Written as DNA, the CDR3 is TGTGCCAGCAGCTTGCTAGCGGAGTTCACCGGGGAGCTGTTTTTT.

The chain combines TRBV11-3 with TRBJ2-7; no firm D call. Per the germline V gene, CDR1 is SGHNT and CDR2 is YENEEA. V lost 2 bases and J lost 4, with 9 bases in between. This CDR3 is built from 13 residues. The CDR3 DNA reads TGTGCCAGCAGCTTAAACTGGGGTTACGAGCAGTACTTC. As protein: CASSLNWGYEQYF.

This clone was counted a few times. This chain connects TRBV28 to TRBJ2-7; 9 bases match TRBD1. V lost 8 bases and J lost 3; bases outside the gene matches: 8. Germline V gene sequence: CDR1 MDHEN, CDR2 SYDVKM. The CDR3 spans 14 residues. CDR3 sequence reads: CASLEDRGNYEQYF. As DNA, the CDR3 is TGTGCCAGCCTCGAAGACAGGGGGAACTACGAGCAGTACTTC.

V gene TRBV7-6 combines with J gene TRBJ2-1; TRBD1 agrees at 7 bases. Germline lookup yields CDR1 SGHVS and CDR2 FNYEAQ. With V trimmed by 1 base and J by 4 bases, 4 bases remained unmatched. CDR3 size: 15 residues. In DNA form, the CDR3 reads TGTGCCAGCAGCTTAGTAGGGGGCGCTTACAATGAGCAGTTCTTC. Its protein product is CASSLVGGAYNEQFF.

The V call is TRBV7-9, the J call TRBJ2-5, with D unclear. The V gene lost 2 bases and the J gene lost 4 bases, with 2 bases spanning the gap. CDR3 size: 11 residues. Germline-derived CDR1 and CDR2 are SEHNR and FQNEAQ (reference sequence). Here the CDR3 reads CASSLIETQYF. CDR3 nucleotides: TGTGCCAGCAGCTTAATAGAGACCCAGTACTTC.

The rearrangement links TRBV7-2 to TRBJ2-7; maybe TRBD2 (6 bases). Germline values: CDR1 SGHTA, CDR2 FQGNSA. The ends were cut back, 8 bases at V and 4 bases at J, with 21 bases in the middle. The CDR3 consists of 15 residues. The CDR3 here is CASGRGANVGYEQYF. For the CDR3, the DNA is TGTGCCAGCGGGCGGGGTGCCAACGTAGGTTACGAGCAGTACTTC.

The chain is built from TRBV19 and TRBJ1-6; tentative D call: TRBD1 (5 bases). Germline CDR1 LNHDA, CDR2 SQIVND (reference sequence). CDR3 length: 16 residues. The V and J ends lost 4 bases and 0 bases respectively, with 10 bases between them. The chain's CDR3 is CASSNQGSSYNSPLHF. The CDR3 DNA sequence: TGTGCCAGTAGTAATCAGGGAAGCTCCTATAATTCACCCCTCCACTTT.

This chain joins TRBV4-2 and TRBJ1-6; perhaps TRBD1 as D (6 bases). This CDR3 contains 14 residues. Germline V lookup: CDR1 LGHNA, CDR2 YNFKEQ. Trimming removed 4 bases from V and 10 bases from J, with 14 bases in between. This chain's CDR3 is CASSLDRIGSPLHF. The DNA of the CDR3 is TGTGCCAGCAGCCTGGACAGAATTGGGTCACCCCTCCACTTT.

V is TRBV28 and J is TRBJ2-7; 7 nucleotides match TRBD1. Trimming removed 8 bases from V and 1 base from J; junction bases left unmatched: 2. The CDR3 contains 12 residues. Looked up from germline, CDR1 is MDHEN and CDR2 is SYDVKM. CDR3 sequence: CASLGQSYEQYF. Here the CDR3 DNA reads TGTGCCAGCTTGGGACAGTCCTACGAGCAGTACTTC.

The chain recombines TRBV4-3 with TRBJ1-2, with unresolved D. In germline, CDR1 is LGHNA, CDR2 YSLEER. CDR3 length: 14 residues. V was shortened by 5 bases and J by 3 bases, with 13 bases between the two germline ends. CDR3 in DNA: TGCGCCAGCAGCACCCAGTCTACGGACTATGGCTACACCTTC. Residues: CASSTQSTDYGYTF.

The genes are TRBV9 and TRBJ1-2; D ambiguous. The CDR3 spans 13 residues. CDR1 and CDR2 from the germline V gene are SGDLS and YYNGEE. Trimming cost V 4 bases and J 0 bases, with 7 bases left between them. CDR3 in amino acids: CASSLTSNYGYTF. Written as DNA, the CDR3 is TGTGCCAGCAGCCTCACCTCTAACTATGGCTACACCTTC. Combining the CDR3 with reference TRBV9 and TRBJ1-2 gives the whole variable domain DSGVTQTPKHLITATGQRVTLRCSPRSGDLSVYWYQQSLDQGLQFLIQYYNGEERAKGNILERFSAQQFPDLHSELNLSSLELGDSALYFCASSLTSNYGYTFGSGTRLTVV.

The chain carries TRBV4-3 and TRBJ2-7; 8 nucleotides line up with TRBD1. CDR3 length: 16 amino acids. V gave up 1 base and J gave up 7 bases; unmatched junction bases: 12. The germline V gene encodes CDR1 LGHNA and CDR2 YSLEER. The CDR3 loop reads CASSQVRGQGGREQYF. The DNA of the CDR3 is TGCGCCAGCAGCCAAGTCCGCGGACAGGGAGGTAGGGAGCAGTACTTC.

This clone was seen once. This chain uses TRBV29-1 with TRBJ2-2, with D tentatively TRBD1 (5 bases). This CDR3 is 13 amino acids long. With 4 bases removed from V and 2 bases from J, the gap between germline ends came to 8 bases. CDR1 and CDR2 (germline): SQVTM, ANQGSEA. CDR3: CSVGRTNTGELFF. Written as DNA, the CDR3 is TGCAGCGTTGGACGGACAAACACCGGGGAGCTGTTTTTT.

V and J are TRBV4-3 and TRBJ2-3; the D gene could be TRBD1 or TRBD2 (5 bases each). In germline, CDR1 is LGHNA, CDR2 YSLEER. The CDR3 length is 17 residues. Trimming shortened V by 4 bases and J by 6 bases, and 23 bases separated the two germline ends. CDR3 bases: TGCGCCAGCAGCCCCGGAAGGGACCGAACCTCGCGGGATACGCAGTATTTT. Protein sequence: CASSPGRDRTSRDTQYF.

The chain is built from TRBV7-2 and TRBJ2-1, with D unresolved. CDR1 and CDR2 (germline): SGHTA, FQGNSA. Trimming removed 0 bases at V and 4 bases at J, with 10 bases between. The CDR3 loop spans 15 amino acids. The CDR3 reads CASSLAAPAYNEQFF. CDR3 sequence (DNA): TGTGCCAGCAGCTTAGCGGCACCAGCATACAATGAGCAGTTCTTC. Full variable domain (rest looked up from reference TRBV7-2 and TRBJ2-1): GAGVSQSPSNKVTEKGKDVELRCDPISGHTALYWYRQSLGQGLEFLIYFQGNSAPDKSGLPSDRFSAERTGGSVSTLTIQRTQQEDSAVYLCASSLAAPAYNEQFFGPGTRLTVL.